Listed here are 25 T cell receptor beta chains from one sample, sequenced in a study of human T cells and chemical hapten exposure. TCRdb fed the RACE reads into MiXCR, producing one record per CDR3 protein. The sample has approximately 60,000 distinct CDR3 sequences; about 10% are singletons. Time point: pre-sensitization, week 0. Treatment denoted: therapeutic diphenylcyclopropenone sensitization with weekly scalp DPC. Sequenced here: whole blood, sampled in connection with sensitization to the hapten diphenylcyclopropenone (DPC). The receptors stem from a middle-aged woman with alopecia areata. Some clones in this sample may be carry-over from other donors' samples.

J is TRBJ2-1 and V is TRBV4-3; TRBD2 matches 8 bases. The germline CDR1 and CDR2 sequences are LGHNA and YSLEER. V shed 4 bases, J shed 2 bases, and the junction held 7 bases outside the gene matches. The CDR3 loop spans 16 amino acids. CDR3 region: CASSPQLAATYNEQFF. The CDR3 region has the DNA TGCGCCAGCAGCCCCCAACTAGCGGCCACCTACAATGAGCAGTTCTTC.

This clonotype was seen at least ten times. The J gene is TRBJ2-1, the V gene TRBV6-5, with 9 bases lining up with TRBD1. CDR3 length equals 16 residues. The germline gives CDR1 MNHEY, CDR2 SVGAGI. The V segment lost 1 base and the J segment 8 bases; nucleotides outside the gene matches: 9. The CDR3 coding sequence is TGTGCCAGCAGTTACTTACAGGGGGCTCTTGTCTATGAGCAGTTCTTC. It is translated as CASSYLQGALVYEQFF.

This clonotype was observed at least ten times. The chain is built from TRBV3-1 and TRBJ2-7; 12 bases are a match to TRBD2. The germline CDR1 and CDR2 sequences are LGHDT and YNNKEL (reference sequence). The CDR3 spans 17 residues. Unmatched junction bases numbered 10, after V lost 5 bases and J lost 2 bases. The DNA for the CDR3 is TGTGCCAGCAGCGGGCGCATTGGACTAGCGGGGACCTACGAGCAGTACTTC. It is translated as CASSGRIGLAGTYEQYF.

The chain is built from TRBV7-3 and TRBJ1-1; 8 bases map to TRBD1. Germline V gene data show CDR1 as SGHTA and CDR2 as FQGTGA. The CDR3 has 13 amino acids. V dropped 4 bases and J dropped 5; count of bases not matched to a gene: 3. CDR3 amino acids: CASSSRGRTEAFF. CDR3 DNA sequence: TGTGCCAGCAGCTCCAGGGGGCGAACTGAAGCTTTCTTT.

This clonotype appeared a few times. The chain recombines TRBV5-1 with TRBJ2-6, with D uncertain. The V gene's germline CDR1 is SGHRS and CDR2 YFSETQ. V was pared by 1 base and J by 0 bases, with 2 bases between. CDR3 size: 14 residues. The CDR3 region has the DNA TGCGCCAGCAGCTTGTACTCTGGGGCCAACGTCCTGACTTTC. Residues: CASSLYSGANVLTF. Full variable domain (outside the CDR3, taken from reference TRBV5-1 and TRBJ2-6): KAGVTQTPRYLIKTRGQQVTLSCSPISGHRSVSWYQQTPGQGLQFLFEYFSETQRNKGNFPGRFSGRQFSNSRSEMNVSTLELGDSALYLCASSLYSGANVLTFGAGSRLTVL.

This clonotype was found many times. The V call is TRBV5-4, the J call TRBJ2-5; D gene ambiguous. Trimming took 1 base from V and 5 from J, leaving 12 bases between them. Germline CDR1 SGHNT, CDR2 YYREEE (reference sequence). The CDR3 loop spans 14 amino acids. The DNA for the CDR3 is TGTGCCAGCAGCTTGTCTCGGCAGACGGAGACCCAGTACTTC. Amino acid sequence: CASSLSRQTETQYF.

This clonotype was found many times. V is TRBV6-5 and J is TRBJ1-1, with 9 positions matching TRBD1. This CDR3 has 15 residues. Germline loops: CDR1 MNHEY, CDR2 SVGAGI. V lost 5 bases, J lost 6 bases, and 10 bases stayed unmatched. In nucleotides, the CDR3 is TGTGCCAGCAGTACCCTAGGGACAGGGCTGGCTGAAGCTTTCTTT. Residues: CASSTLGTGLAEAFF.

The chain has TRBV28 and TRBJ2-1, with D perhaps assigned TRBD1 or TRBD2 (5 bases each). Trimming removed 4 bases at V and 8 bases at J, with 6 bases between. The CDR3 covers 11 residues. Per germline, CDR1 MDHEN and CDR2 SYDVKM. This chain's CDR3 is CASSWGYEQFF. The CDR3 nucleotides are TGTGCCAGCAGTTGGGGGTATGAGCAGTTCTTC.

This chain joins TRBV19 and TRBJ1-5; D ambiguous. V shed 1 base and J shed 11 bases, with 12 bases lying between them. The length of the CDR3 is 13 residues. The germline V gene encodes CDR1 LNHDA and CDR2 SQIVND (reference sequence). The CDR3 spells CASSIVARESQHF. The CDR3 DNA reads TGTGCCAGTAGTATAGTGGCCCGAGAATCCCAGCATTTT.

This clonotype turned up a few times. The rearrangement uses TRBV29-1 and TRBJ1-2; 10 bases agree with TRBD1. This CDR3 is 15 amino acids long. V shed 5 bases, J shed 3 bases, and the junction held 9 bases outside the gene matches. Germline V gives CDR1 SQVTM, CDR2 ANQGSEA. In DNA form, the CDR3 reads TGCAGCGTTTCGCCGGGACAGGGGAAGGACTATGGCTACACCTTC. This gives the protein CSVSPGQGKDYGYTF.

This clonotype was found many times. This chain links TRBV6-1 with TRBJ2-5; possibly TRBD2 for D (5 bases). The length of the CDR3 is 14 residues. V gave up 5 bases and J gave up 5 bases, with 15 bases separating them. The germline gives CDR1 MNHNS, CDR2 SASEGT. This CDR3 reads CASSQGSAVETQYF. The CDR3 DNA reads as TGTGCCAGCAGTCAAGGGTCAGCGGTTGAGACCCAGTACTTC.

The sample holds many counts of this clonotype. V gene TRBV9 combines with J gene TRBJ1-4; D uncertain. The CDR3 is 16 amino acids. Germline CDR1 reads SGDLS; CDR2 reads YYNGEE. Trimming took off 4 bases at V and 4 bases at J, with 17 bases between the two ends. This CDR3 reads CASSPRQDSDNEKLFF. The CDR3 coding sequence is TGTGCCAGCAGCCCCCGACAAGACTCGGATAATGAAAAACTGTTTTTT.

The rearrangement links TRBV20-1 to TRBJ2-1; the D is unclear. Trimming took off 0 bases at V and 4 bases at J, with 10 bases between the two ends. Germline V lookup: CDR1 DFQATT, CDR2 SNEGSKA (reference sequence). The CDR3 totals 14 residues. The CDR3 region is CSARERRPYNEQFF. For the CDR3, the DNA is TGCAGTGCTAGAGAGAGGCGGCCATACAATGAGCAGTTCTTC.

The genes are TRBV4-1 and TRBJ2-1; perhaps TRBD1 as D (5 bases). Germline CDR1 MGHRA, CDR2 YSYEKL. With 4 bases removed from V and 8 bases from J, the gap between germline ends came to 21 bases. This CDR3 region has 16 residues. This CDR3 is CASSPQDTSRGDEQFF. In DNA form, the CDR3 reads TGCGCCAGCAGCCCTCAGGACACGTCGAGAGGCGATGAGCAGTTCTTC.

This clonotype occurred a few times. J is TRBJ1-4 and V is TRBV2; no reliable D call. The CDR3 totals 12 residues. Looked up from germline, CDR1 is SNHLY and CDR2 is FYNNEI. The ends were cut back, 3 bases at V and 14 bases at J, with 13 bases in the middle. CDR3 coding DNA: TGTGCCAGCAGTGAGGCGGGCAGGACGCTGTTTTTT. It codes for CASSEAGRTLFF.

This clonotype has only a few counts. This rearrangement joins TRBV6-2 or TRBV6-3 to TRBJ1-2, with 9 bases that match TRBD1. The CDR3 is made up of 14 amino acids. Germline V CDR1 and CDR2: MNHEY, SVGEGT. V dropped 6 bases and J dropped 8; count of bases not matched to a gene: 10. DNA for the CDR3: TGTGCCAGCAGCCAATCGCCCGGACAGGGGGGCTACACCTTC. Its translation is CASSQSPGQGGYTF.

This clonotype was found a few times. The chain has TRBV6-4 and TRBJ1-1; TRBD1 might be the D (5 bases). The CDR3 is 15 amino acids. Germline CDR1 reads MRHNA; CDR2 reads SNTAGT. V lost 4 bases, J lost 5 bases, and 17 bases lay in between. The CDR3 reads CASSATGQGWTEAFF. CDR3 coding DNA: TGTGCCAGCAGTGCCACCGGGCAGGGTTGGACTGAAGCTTTCTTT.

This clonotype was observed at least ten times. V gene TRBV7-9 combines with J gene TRBJ1-6, with TRBD1 matching 7 bases. Trimming cost V 7 bases and J 9 bases; bases outside gene matches: 15. This CDR3 comprises 16 residues. Germline loops: CDR1 SEHNR, CDR2 FQNEAQ (reference sequence). The CDR3 loop reads CASKVVSGTVGSPLHF. DNA for the CDR3: TGTGCCAGCAAGGTTGTCTCCGGGACAGTCGGTTCACCCCTCCACTTT.

This clonotype was picked up many times. The genes are TRBV10-3 and TRBJ1-2; no clear D. Trimming cost V 0 bases and J 6 bases, with 11 bases left between them. The CDR3 has 14 amino acids. Germline CDR1 is ENHRY and CDR2 is SYGVKD. The CDR3 sequence: CAISESGKRDGYTF. CDR3 DNA sequence: TGTGCCATCAGTGAGTCGGGGAAGAGGGATGGCTACACCTTC.

This clonotype appeared many times. The V gene is TRBV12-3 or TRBV12-4, the J gene TRBJ2-1, with 9 bases lining up with TRBD2. V dropped 5 bases and J dropped 4; count of bases not matched to a gene: 9. The CDR3 runs to 16 residues. As DNA, the CDR3 is TGTGCCAGCAGTCTGAAGACTAGCGGAAGATACAATGAGCAGTTCTTC. This gives the protein CASSLKTSGRYNEQFF.

This clonotype was counted many times. The chain carries TRBV15 and TRBJ2-3, with D possibly being TRBD2 (6 bases). Trimming stripped 4 bases from V and 5 bases from J, with 16 bases between. This CDR3 has 15 residues. From germline, CDR1 is LNHNV and CDR2 YYDKDF (reference sequence). The CDR3 DNA reads TGTGCCACCAGCATAACGGGAGACGGGAAAGATACGCAGTATTTT. Its translation is CATSITGDGKDTQYF.

The chain has TRBV5-1 and TRBJ1-2; the D gene is possibly TRBD1 (5 bases). V lost 2 bases and J lost 0, with 8 bases in between. This CDR3 comprises 14 residues. Germline CDR1 is SGHRS and CDR2 is YFSETQ. For the CDR3, the DNA is TGCGCCAGCAGCTTCGAGGACACTAACTATGGCTACACCTTC. Residues: CASSFEDTNYGYTF.

This clonotype occurred many times. V usage is TRBV7-2 and J usage is TRBJ1-5; TRBD1 might be the D (6 bases). The CDR3 contains 17 residues. Trimming left V 2 bases short and J 4 bases short, with 18 bases between. Germline values: CDR1 SGHTA, CDR2 FQGNSA. The DNA for the CDR3 is TGTGCCAGCAGCTTATACCCCAGGGGAGGAGCTAATCAGCCCCAGCATTTT. Translated: CASSLYPRGGANQPQHF.

Many counts were recorded for this clonotype. V gene TRBV20-1 combines with J gene TRBJ2-7, with 12 nucleotides matching TRBD2. Germline V CDR1 and CDR2: DFQATT, SNEGSKA (reference sequence). The CDR3 consists of 13 residues. J was trimmed by 4 bases and V by 5 bases; bases with no gene match: 3. CDR3 protein: CSASSGRAYEQYF. The CDR3 coding sequence is TGCAGTGCTTCTAGCGGGAGGGCATACGAGCAGTACTTC.

The chain employs TRBV11-2 and TRBJ2-5; D possibly matches TRBD1 or TRBD2 (5 bases each). Germline V lookup: CDR1 SGHAT, CDR2 FQNNGV. Trimming took off 0 bases at V and 5 bases at J, with 13 bases between the two ends. This CDR3 comprises 15 residues. CDR3 sequence reads: CASSLELGVWETQYF. The DNA of the CDR3 is TGTGCCAGCAGCTTAGAACTGGGGGTCTGGGAGACCCAGTACTTC. Combining the CDR3 with reference TRBV11-2 and TRBJ2-5 gives the whole variable domain EAGVAQSPRYKIIEKRQSVAFWCNPISGHATLYWYQQILGQGPKLLIQFQNNGVVDDSQLPKDRFSAERLKGVDSTLKIQPAKLEDSAVYLCASSLELGVWETQYFGPGTRLLVL.